The sequence of this TCR beta chain was determined in a study of T cell changes during pregnancy in multiple sclerosis. Trimming took 1 base from V and 2 from J; bases not matched to a gene: 2. This CDR3 is 15 amino acids long. Germline V lookup: CDR1 MNHEY, CDR2 SVGAGI. TCRdb's table, derived via immunoSEQ multiplex PCR, lists solely in-frame clones and lacks some. The sample includes 90,000 to 100,000 clones, roughly 93% of them seen just once. The source of this sequence is a female donor with multiple sclerosis, enrolled in a pregnancy study. The sequencing here drew on peripheral blood, taken in the first trimester of pregnancy. The chain combines TRBV6-5 with TRBJ1-3; 7 positions match TRBD1. This chain's CDR3 is CASSYWGTAGNTIYF. CDR3 DNA: TGTGCCAGCAGTTACTGGGGGACAGCTGGAAACACCATATATTTT.